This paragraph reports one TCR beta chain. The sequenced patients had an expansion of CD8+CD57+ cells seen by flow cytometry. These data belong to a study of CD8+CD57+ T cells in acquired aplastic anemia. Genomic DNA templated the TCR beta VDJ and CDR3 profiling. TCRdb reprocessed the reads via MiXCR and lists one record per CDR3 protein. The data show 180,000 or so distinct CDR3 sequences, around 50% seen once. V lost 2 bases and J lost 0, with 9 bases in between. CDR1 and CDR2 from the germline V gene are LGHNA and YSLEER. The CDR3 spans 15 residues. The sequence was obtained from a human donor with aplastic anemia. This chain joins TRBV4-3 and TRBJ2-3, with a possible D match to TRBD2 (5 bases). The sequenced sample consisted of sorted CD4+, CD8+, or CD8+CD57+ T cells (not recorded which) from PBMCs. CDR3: CASSQYTSSTDTQYF. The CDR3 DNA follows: TGCGCCAGCAGCCAATACACTAGTAGCACAGATACGCAGTATTTT.